This paragraph reports one T cell receptor beta chain. The data originate from a study of T-cell reconstitution after alpha-beta-depleted transplantation in children. A TCRbeta library incorporating unique molecular identifiers was prepared. Each CDR3 protein is one row after TCRdb ran MiXCR on the PCR reads. Of about 610,000 distinct CDR3 sequences listed, over 9.5% are singletons. The CDR3 loop spans 16 amino acids. The V gene's germline CDR1 is SGHRS and CDR2 YFSETQ. Trimming shortened V by 0 bases and J by 2 bases, and 11 bases separated the two germline ends. The source was PBMCs from the stem cell graft donor, collected from the stem cell graft. The sequence derives from a human donor who donated a stem cell graft to a child with acute myeloid leukemia. This rearrangement joins TRBV5-1 to TRBJ2-2; D not certain. DNA for the CDR3: TGCGCCAGCAGCTTGGCTAGGACGAGAAACACCGGGGAGCTGTTTTTT. This gives the protein CASSLARTRNTGELFF.